This T cell receptor (beta chain) was recorded in a study of regulatory T cells in long-lasting Graves disease. The time point here: newly diagnosed GD, antithyroid drugs for less than 3 months. RNA isolated from PBMCs was used to make the TCR library. Construction of TCR beta libraries relied on iRepertoire HTBI primers and on Arm-PCR targeting CDR3 regions. TCRdb re-analysed the multiplex PCR reads in MiXCR, keeping a single row per CDR3 protein. The repertoire holds 360,000 or so distinct CDR3 sequences, with approximately 12% as singletons. The CDR3 covers 14 residues. The V and J ends lost 2 bases and 5 bases respectively, with 9 bases between them. The germline CDR1 and CDR2 sequences are KGHSH and LQKENI. This same sample was also part of a study on T cells in Graves' hyperthyroidism and ophthalmopathy.

This sample comprised peripheral blood mononuclear cells (PBMCs), obtained at new diagnosis, from a patient treated with antithyroid drugs. The chain combines TRBV18 with TRBJ2-2; possibly TRBD1 for D (6 bases). This TCR was sampled from a woman in her late teens or twenties with Graves disease. CDR3 nucleotide sequence: TGTGCCAGCTCACCAGACAGGCCGACCGGGGAGCTGTTTTTT. Its translation is CASSPDRPTGELFF.